Below, one T cell receptor beta chain is given with its context. The data are from a study of T cell responses to AZD1222 COVID-19 vaccine. As for the study in general: Timing groups of about 4 and about 12 weeks for second doses were pooled.

From germline, CDR1 is SGHTA and CDR2 FQGTGA. V gave up 2 bases and J gave up 7 bases, with 12 bases separating them. The CDR3 is 13 residues long. TCRdb's table, derived via immunoSEQ multiplex PCR, lists solely in-frame clones and lacks some. The table has 120,000 or so clones, around 88% seen once. Sequencing used peripheral blood, obtained on day 0 of AZD1222 vaccination. The TCR sequence derives from an adult in good health. V and J are TRBV7-3 and TRBJ2-7, with a tentative D call TRBD2 (6 bases). The CDR3 coding sequence is TGTGCCAGCAGCTTAGACGGGGGTAAGGAGCAGTACTTC. Its translation: CASSLDGGKEQYF.